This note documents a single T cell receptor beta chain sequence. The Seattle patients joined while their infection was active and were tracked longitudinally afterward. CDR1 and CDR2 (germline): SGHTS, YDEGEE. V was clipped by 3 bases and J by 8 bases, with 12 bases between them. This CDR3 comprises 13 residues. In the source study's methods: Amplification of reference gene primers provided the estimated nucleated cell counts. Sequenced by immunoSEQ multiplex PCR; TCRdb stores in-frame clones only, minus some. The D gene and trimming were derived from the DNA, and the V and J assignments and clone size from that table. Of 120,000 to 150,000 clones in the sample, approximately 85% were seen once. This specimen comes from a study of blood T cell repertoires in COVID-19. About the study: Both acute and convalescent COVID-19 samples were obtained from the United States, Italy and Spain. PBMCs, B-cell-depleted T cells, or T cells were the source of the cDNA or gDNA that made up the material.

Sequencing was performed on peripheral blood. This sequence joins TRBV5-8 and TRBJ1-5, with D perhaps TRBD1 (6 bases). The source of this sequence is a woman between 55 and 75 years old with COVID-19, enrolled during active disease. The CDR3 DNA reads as TGTGCCAGCAGCTCCTCAGGGGACAAGCCCCAGCATTTT. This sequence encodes CASSSSGDKPQHF.